This entry features one T cell receptor (beta chain) sequence. Produced via immunoSEQ multiplex PCR; TCRdb's table is partial and in-frame only. The table includes about 220,000 clones, 82% detected once. Germline V gene data show CDR1 as KGHDR and CDR2 as SFDVKD. V was shortened by 3 bases and J by 3 bases, with 7 bases between the two germline ends. The CDR3 runs to 13 residues. These data belong to a study of blood T cell repertoires in COVID-19. This rearrangement joins TRBV24-1 to TRBJ1-2; D unclear. The sample taken for sequencing was PBMCs or T cells enriched from blood (not recorded which). The TCR originated in an older woman who had recovered from COVID-19. CDR3 loop: CATSDDWYYGYTF. The DNA of the CDR3 is TGTGCCACCAGTGATGACTGGTACTATGGCTACACCTTC.